These T cell receptor beta chains were read from a single sample in a study of cytomegalovirus exposure and HLA in healthy donors. Sequencing used immunoSEQ multiplex PCR; TCRdb keeps in-frame clones, though not all of them. The sample records roughly 160,000 clones, 60% to 80% being singletons. The sample comprised PBMCs. Source of these receptors: a man aged 45-60 years in good health and CMV-seropositive. Each CDR3 is given with its conserved first and last residue. Fields, in order: V gene, clone size, D gene, J gene, CDR3 protein, CDR3 DNA. D genes are given only for firm matches. Rows may omit the clone size; those that give it use once, few, many or a size class.

>TRBV7-2|-|-|TRBJ1-2
CASSFGVEGDYGYTF
TGTGCCAGCAGCTTTGGTGTCGAAGGGGACTATGGCTACACCTTC
>TRBV7-2|-|-|TRBJ2-3
CASSPGGTTQYF
TGTGCCAGCAGCCCAGGGGGGACTACGCAGTATTTT
>TRBV6-1|-|TRBD2|TRBJ2-1
CASGAGGGGEQFF
TGTGCCAGCGGTGCGGGGGGAGGTGGTGAGCAGTTCTTC
>TRBV7-3|-|TRBD1|TRBJ1-6
CASSATGQKTSPLHF
TGTGCCAGCAGCGCAACGGGACAGAAAACTTCACCCCTCCACTTT
>TRBV7-6|-|TRBD1|TRBJ1-2
CASSGTGDYGYTF
TGTGCCAGCAGCGGGACAGGGGACTATGGCTACACCTTC
>TRBV11-2|-|-|TRBJ2-1
CASSLDGLAWNEQFF
TGTGCCAGCAGCTTAGATGGTCTAGCTTGGAATGAGCAGTTCTTC
>TRBV7-9|-|-|TRBJ2-1
CASSSTRARVGSEQFF
TGTGCCAGCAGCTCGACGCGAGCGAGGGTAGGTAGTGAGCAGTTCTTC
>TRBV6-5|-|-|TRBJ2-7
CASSYGESYEQYF
TGTGCCAGCAGTTACGGGGAGTCCTACGAGCAGTACTTC
>TRBV25-1|-|-|TRBJ2-3
CASSRLDNRVSGDTQYF
TGTGCCAGCAGCCGATTGGACAACAGGGTTTCAGGGGATACGCAGTATTTT
>TRBV19|-|TRBD1|TRBJ2-5
CASRSGQGDQETQYF
TGTGCCAGTAGATCGGGACAGGGGGACCAAGAGACCCAGTACTTC
>TRBV7-6|-|-|TRBJ1-6
CASSLVANGGGSNSPLHF
TGTGCCAGCAGCTTAGTTGCGAACGGGGGGGGTAGCAATTCACCCCTCCACTTT
>TRBV21-1|-|-|TRBJ1-5
CASSKYAFCLDRRDQPQHF
TGTGCCAGCAGCAAATACGCTTTTTGTTTGGACAGGCGGGATCAGCCCCAGCATTTT
>TRBV6-4|-|-|TRBJ2-2
CASSGGRTGELFF
TGTGCCAGCAGCGGGGGAAGGACCGGGGAGCTGTTTTTT
>TRBV12-2|-|-|TRBJ2-5
CASRLPGSKETQYF
TGTGCAAGTCGCTTACCGGGGTCTAAAGAGACCCAGTACTTC
>TRBV5-1|few|-|TRBJ2-5
CASSEGGAGNQETQYF
TGCGCCAGCAGCGAGGGGGGGGCGGGTAACCAAGAGACCCAGTACTTC
>TRBV15|-|-|TRBJ2-7
CATSRGGGLYEQYF
TGTGCCACCAGTAGGGGCGGGGGCCTTTATGAGCAGTACTTC
>TRBV11-2|-|TRBD1|TRBJ1-2
CASSSTGAYGYTF
TGTGCCAGCAGCTCCACAGGGGCGTATGGCTACACCTTC
>TRBV5-8|once|-|TRBJ2-5
CASSLEGLSGETQYF
TGTGCCAGCAGCTTGGAAGGACTATCCGGGGAGACCCAGTACTTC
>TRBV5-6|-|-|TRBJ1-2
CASSSWGDYGYTF
TGTGCCAGCAGCTCGTGGGGAGACTATGGCTACACCTTC
>TRBV7-9|few|-|TRBJ2-7
CASSLLTTWDEQYF
TGTGCCAGCAGCTTATTGACTACTTGGGACGAGCAGTACTTC
>TRBV7-9|few|TRBD1|TRBJ1-1
CASSLVAGQGGTEAFF
TGTGCCAGCAGCTTAGTCGCCGGACAGGGGGGGACTGAAGCTTTCTTT
>TRBV5-6|-|-|TRBJ2-4
CASSLRVGNLGAKNIQYF
TGTGCCAGCAGCTTGAGGGTCGGGAATTTAGGGGCCAAAAACATTCAGTACTTC
>TRBV30|-|-|TRBJ1-1
CAWTGSTEAFF
TGTGCCTGGACAGGGTCCACTGAAGCTTTCTTT
>TRBV28|few|-|TRBJ1-1
CATKQGAAFF
TGTGCCACCAAGCAGGGTGCGGCTTTCTTT
>TRBV27|few|TRBD1|TRBJ2-7
CASSFHRGEQYF
TGTGCCAGCAGTTTCCACAGGGGTGAGCAGTACTTC
>TRBV7-2|-|TRBD1|TRBJ1-1
CATERGLGTEAFF
TGTGCCACCGAAAGGGGGCTGGGCACTGAAGCTTTCTTT
>TRBV5-3|-|-|TRBJ1-6
CARSIDQWRRNSPLHF
TGTGCCAGAAGCATTGACCAATGGCGGAGAAATTCACCCCTCCACTTT
>TRBV14|once|-|TRBJ1-6
CASSQGREGYNSPLHF
TGTGCCAGCAGCCAAGGGCGGGAGGGCTATAATTCACCCCTCCACTTT
>TRBV4-3|-|-|TRBJ1-4
CASSHPGGSEKLFF
TGCGCCAGCAGCCACCCCGGGGGGTCTGAAAAACTGTTTTTT
>TRBV19|-|TRBD1|TRBJ2-7
CASITRDSSSLAASGPEQYF
TGTGCCAGTATCACCCGGGACAGTTCTTCTTTGGCGGCGTCGGGACCGGAGCAGTACTTC
>TRBV18|few|-|TRBJ2-7
CASSPPSGREQYF
TGTGCCAGCTCACCACCCTCAGGGCGCGAGCAGTACTTC
>TRBV6-5|many|TRBD1|TRBJ1-6
CASSLDRGTNSPLHF
TGTGCCAGCAGTCTGGACAGGGGGACTAATTCACCCCTCCACTTT
>TRBV7-2|-|TRBD2|TRBJ2-2
CASSFPWVAGDTGELFF
TGTGCCAGCAGCTTTCCCTGGGTAGCGGGGGACACCGGGGAGCTGTTTTTT
>TRBV5-6|-|TRBD1|TRBJ1-2
CASSLGTANYGHTF
TGTGCCAGCAGCCTTGGGACAGCGAACTATGGCCACACCTTC
>TRBV2|-|-|TRBJ2-2
CASSESHSTLNTGELFF
TGTGCCAGCAGTGAAAGTCACAGCACCTTGAACACCGGGGAGCTGTTTTTT
>TRBV2|few|TRBD1|TRBJ1-3
CASSERDRISGNTIYF
TGTGCCAGCAGTGAAAGGGACAGGATCTCTGGAAACACCATATATTTT
>TRBV7-9|-|-|TRBJ2-2
CASSLSPGTLNTGELFF
TGTGCCAGCAGCTTAAGCCCCGGGACACTTAACACCGGGGAGCTGTTTTTT
>TRBV18|-|-|TRBJ1-1
CASSPQIRTEAFF
TGTGCCAGCTCACCACAAATCAGGACTGAAGCTTTCTTT
>TRBV29-1|-|TRBD1|TRBJ2-7
CSVFATSGGASQQYF
TGCAGCGTCTTCGCCACTTCAGGGGGCGCTTCCCAGCAGTACTTC
>TRBV4-3|-|-|TRBJ1-2
CASSQDSTGVNYGYTF
TGCGCCAGCAGCCAAGACTCGACGGGAGTTAACTATGGCTACACCTTC
>TRBV30|-|TRBD1|TRBJ1-6
CASLWGQGDSPLHF
TGTGCCTCCTTATGGGGTCAGGGGGATTCACCCCTCCACTTT
>TRBV7-9|-|TRBD1|TRBJ2-1
CASSRQGAFDEQFF
TGTGCCAGCAGTCGACAGGGGGCGTTTGATGAGCAGTTCTTC